A single sample gave rise to the 5 T cell receptor beta chains below, sequenced in a study of OX40 agonist ivuxolimab in advanced cancers. The repertoire was sequenced with immunoSEQ multiplex PCR; TCRdb's copy has only in-frame clones and lacks some. The sample includes 50,000 to 60,000 clones, 90% to 95% seen only once; the top ten take around 4%. The sample here was CD4+ or CD8+ T cells sorted from blood, taken in a trial of the OX40 agonist ivuxolimab. Source of these receptors: an adult with an advanced solid tumor such as melanoma, head and neck, liver or kidney cancer.

The rearrangement uses TRBV9 and TRBJ2-7; D gene unclear. This CDR3 contains 15 residues. Trimming stripped 0 bases from V and 0 bases from J, with 10 bases between. Germline V gene sequence: CDR1 SGDLS, CDR2 YYNGEE. CDR3 region: CASSVEGSSSYEQYF. The CDR3 DNA reads as TGTGCCAGCAGCGTAGAGGGCAGTAGCTCCTACGAGCAGTACTTC.

The gene calls are TRBV7-9 and TRBJ2-7; 12 bases fit TRBD2. V lost 5 bases and J lost 6; bases outside the gene matches: 8. The germline gives CDR1 SEHNR, CDR2 FQNEAQ (reference sequence). CDR3 length: 15 amino acids. The CDR3: CASSGRLAGVVEQYF. CDR3 nucleotide sequence: TGTGCCAGCAGCGGACGACTAGCGGGAGTGGTCGAGCAGTACTTC.

J is TRBJ2-1 and V is TRBV28, with 7 bases lining up with TRBD2. V was clipped by 5 bases and J by 6 bases; unmatched bases: 7. Per germline, CDR1 MDHEN and CDR2 SYDVKM. The CDR3 is 14 amino acids. DNA for the CDR3: TGTGCCAGCAGTAGACTAGCCCGGGGCAATGAGCAGTTCTTC. Protein sequence: CASSRLARGNEQFF.

The chain recombines TRBV4-3 with TRBJ1-3; D is unclear. CDR1 and CDR2 (germline): LGHNA, YSLEER. V lost 0 bases to trimming and J lost 0 bases, with 6 bases between them. There are 15 residues in the CDR3. DNA for the CDR3: TGCGCCAGCAGCCAAGAACAGAGCTCTGGAAACACCATATATTTT. It specifies CASSQEQSSGNTIYF.

The chain combines TRBV18 with TRBJ2-1; no firm D call. Germline assignment: CDR1 KGHSH and CDR2 LQKENI. This CDR3 contains 12 residues. V was trimmed by 3 bases and J by 7 bases, leaving 7 bases between them. The DNA of the CDR3 is TGTGCCAGCTCACCCGCACGGAATGAGCAGTTCTTC. Its protein product is CASSPARNEQFF.